This T cell receptor beta chain appears in the sequencing data of a study of T cell changes during pregnancy in multiple sclerosis. The germline gives CDR1 MNHEY, CDR2 SMNVEV (reference sequence). The CDR3 spans 13 residues. The germline V and J ends were trimmed by 8 bases and 7 bases, with 12 bases remaining between them. Here immunoSEQ multiplex PCR was the method, and the copy in TCRdb shows in-frame clones only, minus some. The data contain some 17,000 clones, roughly 86% of them singletons. The clonotype originates from a female donor in good health, enrolled as a control in a pregnancy study. Sequences were derived from CD8+ T cells from peripheral blood mononuclear cells, sampled after pregnancy. This chain links TRBV27 with TRBJ1-6, with D uncertain. CDR3 DNA: TGTGCCAGCGGTGAGGTGCTGAATTCACCCCTCCACTTT. Protein product: CASGEVLNSPLHF.